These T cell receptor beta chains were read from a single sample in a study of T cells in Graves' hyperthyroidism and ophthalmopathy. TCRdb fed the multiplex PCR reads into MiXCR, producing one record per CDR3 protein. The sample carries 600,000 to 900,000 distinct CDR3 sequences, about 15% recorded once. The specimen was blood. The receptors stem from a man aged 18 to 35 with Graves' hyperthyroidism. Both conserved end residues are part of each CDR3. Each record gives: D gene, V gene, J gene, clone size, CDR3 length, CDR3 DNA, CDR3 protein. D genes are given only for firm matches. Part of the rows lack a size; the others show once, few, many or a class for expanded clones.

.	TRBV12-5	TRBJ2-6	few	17	TGTGCTAGTGGTTTGGGGGGACGGATCTCTGGGGCCAACGTCCTGACTTTC	CASGLGGRISGANVLTF
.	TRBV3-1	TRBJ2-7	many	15	TGTGCCAGCAGCCAAGAGGCAGGGCCATACTACGAGCAGTACTTC	CASSQEAGPYYEQYF
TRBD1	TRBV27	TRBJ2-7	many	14	TGTGCCAGCAGTCCCGACAGGGTGAACTACGAGCAGTACTTC	CASSPDRVNYEQYF
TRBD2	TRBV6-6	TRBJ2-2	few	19	TGTGCCAGCAGTTACTCTCTGAATAACGGCGGGAGTTTGACCGGGGAGCTGTTTTTT	CASSYSLNNGGSLTGELFF
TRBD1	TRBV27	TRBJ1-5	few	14	TGTGCCAGCAGTTCAAGACAGGGATCAACGCCCCAGCATTTT	CASSSRQGSTPQHF
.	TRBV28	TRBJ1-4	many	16	TGTGCCAGCAGTTTACACGGGCTGGCAACTAATGAAAAACTGTTTTTT	CASSLHGLATNEKLFF
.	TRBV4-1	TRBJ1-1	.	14	TGCGCCAGCAGCCATGTCGAGTTTGGCACTGAAGCTTTCTTT	CASSHVEFGTEAFF
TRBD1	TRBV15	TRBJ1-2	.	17	TGTGCCACCAGCAGAGGAGGACAGGTCTTCTCTAACTATGGCTACACCTTC	CATSRGGQVFSNYGYTF
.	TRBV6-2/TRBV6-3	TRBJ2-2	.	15	TGTGCCAGCAGTTACTCGAGGCTAGAGATCGGGGAGCTGTTTTTT	CASSYSRLEIGELFF
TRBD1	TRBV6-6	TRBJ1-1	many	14	TGTGCCAGCAGTTACTCTACAGGGGGCCTTGAAGCTTTCTTT	CASSYSTGGLEAFF
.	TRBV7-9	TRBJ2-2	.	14	TGTGCCAGCAAAGGATTGGAGGGGGCCGGGGAGCTGTTTTTT	CASKGLEGAGELFF
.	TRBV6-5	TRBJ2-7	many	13	TGTGCCAGCAGTTACTCGAAGCCGTACGAGCAGTACTTC	CASSYSKPYEQYF
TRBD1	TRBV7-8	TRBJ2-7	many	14	TGTGCCAGCAGCCCCGCGGGGACAGGGGTCGAGCAGTACTTC	CASSPAGTGVEQYF
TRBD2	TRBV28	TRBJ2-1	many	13	TGTGCCAGCGTAGCGGGAGGCTACAATGAGCAGTTCTTC	CASVAGGYNEQFF
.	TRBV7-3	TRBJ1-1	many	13	TGTGCCAGCAGCCCCGTTCTGTACACTGAAGCTTTCTTT	CASSPVLYTEAFF
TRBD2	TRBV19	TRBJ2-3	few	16	TGTGCCAGTAGTCCCCGGCGGGGGGTTGGCACAGATACGCAGTATTTT	CASSPRRGVGTDTQYF